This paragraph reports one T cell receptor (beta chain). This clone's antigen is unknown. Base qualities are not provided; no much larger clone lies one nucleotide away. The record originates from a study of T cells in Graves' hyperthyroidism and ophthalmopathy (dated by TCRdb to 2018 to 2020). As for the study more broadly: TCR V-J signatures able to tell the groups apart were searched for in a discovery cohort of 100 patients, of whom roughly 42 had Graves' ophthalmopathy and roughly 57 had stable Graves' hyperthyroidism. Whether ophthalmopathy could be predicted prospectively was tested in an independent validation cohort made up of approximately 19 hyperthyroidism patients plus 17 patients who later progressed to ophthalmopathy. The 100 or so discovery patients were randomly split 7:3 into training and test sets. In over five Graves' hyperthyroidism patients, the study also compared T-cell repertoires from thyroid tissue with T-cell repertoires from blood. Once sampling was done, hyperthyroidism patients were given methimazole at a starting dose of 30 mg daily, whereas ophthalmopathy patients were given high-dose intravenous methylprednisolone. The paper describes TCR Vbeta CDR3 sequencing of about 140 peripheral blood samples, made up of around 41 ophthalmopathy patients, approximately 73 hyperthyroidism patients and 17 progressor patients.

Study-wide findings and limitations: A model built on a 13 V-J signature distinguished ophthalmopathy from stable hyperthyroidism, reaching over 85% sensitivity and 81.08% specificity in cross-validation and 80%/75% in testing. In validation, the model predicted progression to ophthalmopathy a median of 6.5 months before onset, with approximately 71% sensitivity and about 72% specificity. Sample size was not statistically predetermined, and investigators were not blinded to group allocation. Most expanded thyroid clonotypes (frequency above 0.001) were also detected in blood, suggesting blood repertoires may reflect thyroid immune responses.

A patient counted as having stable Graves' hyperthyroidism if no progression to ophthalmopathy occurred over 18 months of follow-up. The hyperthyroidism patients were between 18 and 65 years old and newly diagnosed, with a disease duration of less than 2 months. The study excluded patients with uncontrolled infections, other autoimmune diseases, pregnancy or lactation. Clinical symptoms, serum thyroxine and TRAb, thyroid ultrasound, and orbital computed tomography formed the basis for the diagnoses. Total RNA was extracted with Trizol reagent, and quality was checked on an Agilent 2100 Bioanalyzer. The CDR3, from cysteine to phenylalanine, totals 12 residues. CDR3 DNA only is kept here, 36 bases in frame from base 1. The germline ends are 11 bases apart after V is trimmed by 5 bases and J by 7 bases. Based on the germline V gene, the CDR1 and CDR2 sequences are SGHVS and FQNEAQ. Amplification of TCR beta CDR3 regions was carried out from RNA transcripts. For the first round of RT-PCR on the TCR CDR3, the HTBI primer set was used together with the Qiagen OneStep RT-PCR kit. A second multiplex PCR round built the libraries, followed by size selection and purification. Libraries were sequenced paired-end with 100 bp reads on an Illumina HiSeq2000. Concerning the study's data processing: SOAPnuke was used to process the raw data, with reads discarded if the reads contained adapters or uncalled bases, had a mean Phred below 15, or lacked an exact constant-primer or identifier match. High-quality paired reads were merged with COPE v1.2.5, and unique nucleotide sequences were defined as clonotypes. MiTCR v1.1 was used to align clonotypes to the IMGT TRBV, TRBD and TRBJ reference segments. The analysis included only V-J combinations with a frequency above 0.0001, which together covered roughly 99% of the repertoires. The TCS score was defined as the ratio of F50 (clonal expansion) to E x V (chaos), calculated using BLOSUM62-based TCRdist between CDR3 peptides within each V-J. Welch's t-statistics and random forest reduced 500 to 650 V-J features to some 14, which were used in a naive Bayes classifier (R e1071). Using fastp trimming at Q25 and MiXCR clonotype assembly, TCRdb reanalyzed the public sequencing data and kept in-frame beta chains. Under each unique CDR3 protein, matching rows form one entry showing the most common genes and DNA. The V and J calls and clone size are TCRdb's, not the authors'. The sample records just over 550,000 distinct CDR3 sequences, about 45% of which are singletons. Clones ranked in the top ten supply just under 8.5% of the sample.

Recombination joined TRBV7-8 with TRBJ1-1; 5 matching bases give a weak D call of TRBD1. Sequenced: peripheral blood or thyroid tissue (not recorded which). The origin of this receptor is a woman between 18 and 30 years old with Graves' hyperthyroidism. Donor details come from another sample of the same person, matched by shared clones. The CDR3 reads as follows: CASSLSTVEAFF. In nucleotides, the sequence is TGTGCCAGCAGCCTATCGACAGTTGAAGCTTTCTTT. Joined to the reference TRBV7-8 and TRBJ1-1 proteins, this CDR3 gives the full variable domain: GAGVSQSPRYKVAKRGQDVALRCDPISGHVSLFWYQQALGQGPEFLTYFQNEAQLDKSGLPSDRFFAERPEGSVSTLKIQRTQQEDSAVYLCASSLSTVEAFFGQGTRLTVV.